This T cell receptor (beta chain) was recovered during a study of T cells in Graves' hyperthyroidism and ophthalmopathy. Fresh peripheral blood, 10 ml, was the source of the PBMCs. This clonotype was observed many times. Using RNA transcripts as the source, TCR beta CDR3 regions were amplified. The HTBI primer set drove a first-round RT-PCR of the TCR CDR3. TCRdb processed the multiplex PCR reads anew with MiXCR; each CDR3 protein has one entry. The table includes about 300,000 distinct CDR3 sequences, about 25% detected once. CDR3 size: 15 residues. Germline CDR1 reads SGHRS; CDR2 reads YFSETQ. The ends were cut back, 5 bases at V and 0 bases at J, with 15 bases in the middle.

The source of this sequence is a middle-aged man with Graves' hyperthyroidism that later progressed to Graves' ophthalmopathy. The source material was blood. The V call is TRBV5-1, the J call TRBJ2-7; the D is unclear. CDR3 loop: CASSIGIQSSYEQYF. The CDR3 coding sequence is TGCGCCAGCAGTATCGGCATCCAAAGCTCCTACGAGCAGTACTTC.